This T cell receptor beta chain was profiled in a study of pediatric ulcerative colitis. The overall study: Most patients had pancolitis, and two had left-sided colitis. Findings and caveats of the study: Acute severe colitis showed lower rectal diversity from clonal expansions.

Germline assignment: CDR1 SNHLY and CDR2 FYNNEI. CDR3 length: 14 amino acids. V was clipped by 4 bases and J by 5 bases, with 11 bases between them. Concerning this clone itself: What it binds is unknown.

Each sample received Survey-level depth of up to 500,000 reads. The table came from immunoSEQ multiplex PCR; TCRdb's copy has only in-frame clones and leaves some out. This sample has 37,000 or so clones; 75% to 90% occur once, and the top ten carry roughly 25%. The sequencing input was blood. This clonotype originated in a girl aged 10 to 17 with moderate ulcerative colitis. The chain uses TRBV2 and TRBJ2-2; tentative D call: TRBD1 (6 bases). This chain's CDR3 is CASSGGRGTGELFF. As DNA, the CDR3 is TGTGCCAGCAGTGGGGGGCGTGGAACCGGGGAGCTGTTTTTT.